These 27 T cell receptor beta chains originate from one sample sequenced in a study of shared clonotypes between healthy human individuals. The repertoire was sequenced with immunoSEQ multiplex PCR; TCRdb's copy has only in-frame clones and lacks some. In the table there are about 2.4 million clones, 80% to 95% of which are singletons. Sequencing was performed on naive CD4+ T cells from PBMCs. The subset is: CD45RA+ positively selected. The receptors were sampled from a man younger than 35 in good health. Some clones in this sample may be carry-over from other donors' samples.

This chain's CDR3 is CASSFLPPYTEAFF. CDR3 bases: TGTGCCAGCAGCTTCCTACCACCCTACACTGAAGCTTTCTTT. The gene calls are TRBV11-2 and TRBJ1-1; D gene uncertain. The CDR3 length is 14 residues. Germline V gene data show CDR1 as SGHAT and CDR2 as FQNNGV. V was cut by 3 bases and J by 3 bases, with 11 bases left in between.

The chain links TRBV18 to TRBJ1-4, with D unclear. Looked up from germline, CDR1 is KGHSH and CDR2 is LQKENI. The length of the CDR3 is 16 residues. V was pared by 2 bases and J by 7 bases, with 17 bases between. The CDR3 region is CASSPRSTVGSEKLFF. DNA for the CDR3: TGTGCCAGCTCACCAAGGTCGACCGTGGGGAGTGAAAAACTGTTTTTT.

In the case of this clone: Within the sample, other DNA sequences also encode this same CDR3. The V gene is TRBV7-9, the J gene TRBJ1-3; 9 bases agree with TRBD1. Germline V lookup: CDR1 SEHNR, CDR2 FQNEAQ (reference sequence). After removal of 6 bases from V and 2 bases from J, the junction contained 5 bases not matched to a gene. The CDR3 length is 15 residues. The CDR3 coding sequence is TGTGCCAGCAGACCGGGACAGGGTCCTGGAAACACCATATATTTT. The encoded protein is CASRPGQGPGNTIYF.

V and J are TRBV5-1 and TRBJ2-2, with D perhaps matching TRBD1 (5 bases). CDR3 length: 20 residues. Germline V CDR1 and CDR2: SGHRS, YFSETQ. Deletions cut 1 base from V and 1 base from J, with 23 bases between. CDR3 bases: TGCGCCAGCAGCTTGACACCAGGAGCACGCGGACACTTGAACACCGGGGAGCTGTTTTTT. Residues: CASSLTPGARGHLNTGELFF.

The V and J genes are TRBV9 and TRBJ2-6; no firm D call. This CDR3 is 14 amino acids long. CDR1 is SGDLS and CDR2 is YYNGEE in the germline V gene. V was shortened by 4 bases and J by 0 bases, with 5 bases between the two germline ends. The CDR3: CASSQDSGANVLTF. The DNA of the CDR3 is TGTGCCAGCAGCCAAGACTCTGGGGCCAACGTCCTGACTTTC.

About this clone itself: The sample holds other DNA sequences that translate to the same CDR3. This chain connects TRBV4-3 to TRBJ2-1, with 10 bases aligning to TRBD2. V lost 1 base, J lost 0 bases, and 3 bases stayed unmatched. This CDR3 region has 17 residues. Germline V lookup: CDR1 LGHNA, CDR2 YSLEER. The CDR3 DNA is TGCGCCAGCAGCCAAGTCCCTAGCGGGAGCTCCTACAATGAGCAGTTCTTC. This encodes CASSQVPSGSSYNEQFF.

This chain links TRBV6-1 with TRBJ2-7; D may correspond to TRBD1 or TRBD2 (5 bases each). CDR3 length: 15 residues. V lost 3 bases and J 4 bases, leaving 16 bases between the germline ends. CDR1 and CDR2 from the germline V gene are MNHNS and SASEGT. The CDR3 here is CASSEVGTAPYEQYF. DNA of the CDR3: TGTGCCAGCAGTGAGGTCGGGACCGCACCTTACGAGCAGTACTTC.

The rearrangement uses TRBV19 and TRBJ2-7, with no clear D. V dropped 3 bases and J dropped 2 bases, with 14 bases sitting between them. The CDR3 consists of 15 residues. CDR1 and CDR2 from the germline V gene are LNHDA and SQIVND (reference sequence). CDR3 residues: CASSIGLGDPYEQYF. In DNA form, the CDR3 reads TGTGCCAGTAGTATTGGGCTAGGCGATCCCTACGAGCAGTACTTC.

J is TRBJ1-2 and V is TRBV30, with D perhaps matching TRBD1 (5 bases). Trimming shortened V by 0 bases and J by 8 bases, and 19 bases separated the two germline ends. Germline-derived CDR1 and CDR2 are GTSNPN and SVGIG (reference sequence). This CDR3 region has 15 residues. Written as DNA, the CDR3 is TGTGCCTGGAGTGTACTGCGCGGGACCCCGCGGGGCTACACCTTC. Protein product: CAWSVLRGTPRGYTF. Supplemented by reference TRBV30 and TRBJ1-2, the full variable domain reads SQTIHQWPATLVQPVGSPLSLECTVEGTSNPNLYWYRQAAGRGLQLLFYSVGIGQISSEVPQNLSASRPQDRQFILSSKKLLLSDSGFYLCAWSVLRGTPRGYTFGSGTRLTVV.

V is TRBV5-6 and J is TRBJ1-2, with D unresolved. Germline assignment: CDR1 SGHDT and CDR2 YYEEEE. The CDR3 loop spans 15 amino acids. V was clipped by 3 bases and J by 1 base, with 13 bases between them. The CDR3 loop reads CASSSVPGDNYGYTF. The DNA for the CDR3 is TGTGCCAGCAGCTCCGTCCCCGGGGATAACTATGGCTACACCTTC.

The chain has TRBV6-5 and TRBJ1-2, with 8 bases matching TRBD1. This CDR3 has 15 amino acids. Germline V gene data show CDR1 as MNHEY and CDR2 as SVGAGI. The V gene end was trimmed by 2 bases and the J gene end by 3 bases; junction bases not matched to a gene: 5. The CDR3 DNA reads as TGTGCCAGCAGTTACGGGTCAGGGGGCGACTATGGCTACACCTTC. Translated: CASSYGSGGDYGYTF.

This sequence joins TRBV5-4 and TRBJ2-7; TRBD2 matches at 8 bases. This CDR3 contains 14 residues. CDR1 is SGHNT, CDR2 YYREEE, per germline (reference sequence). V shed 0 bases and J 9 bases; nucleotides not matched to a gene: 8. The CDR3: CASSLGGTSLVQYF. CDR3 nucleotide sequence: TGTGCCAGCAGCTTGGGGGGGACTAGTCTTGTGCAGTACTTC. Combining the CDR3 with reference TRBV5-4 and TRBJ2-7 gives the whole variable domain ETGVTQSPTHLIKTRGQQVTLRCSSQSGHNTVSWYQQALGQGPQFIFQYYREEENGRGNFPPRFSGLQFPNYSSELNVNALELDDSALYLCASSLGGTSLVQYFGPGTRLTVT.

In DNA form, the CDR3 reads TGCGCCAGCAGCCAAGTGGGGCCTGGTGCAGGGGGCACTGGAAACACCATATATTTT. Protein product: CASSQVGPGAGGTGNTIYF. This chain links TRBV4-3 with TRBJ1-3; 8 positions match TRBD1. J lost 2 bases, V lost 1 base, and 13 bases had no gene match. Germline V CDR1 and CDR2: LGHNA, YSLEER. The CDR3 totals 19 residues.

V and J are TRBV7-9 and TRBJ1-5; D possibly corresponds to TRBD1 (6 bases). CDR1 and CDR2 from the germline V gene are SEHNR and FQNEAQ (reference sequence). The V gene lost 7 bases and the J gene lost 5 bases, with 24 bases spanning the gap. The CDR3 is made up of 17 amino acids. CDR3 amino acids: CASTTKEDRSAHQPQHF. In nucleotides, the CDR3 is TGTGCCAGCACCACGAAAGAAGACAGGTCCGCCCATCAGCCCCAGCATTTT.

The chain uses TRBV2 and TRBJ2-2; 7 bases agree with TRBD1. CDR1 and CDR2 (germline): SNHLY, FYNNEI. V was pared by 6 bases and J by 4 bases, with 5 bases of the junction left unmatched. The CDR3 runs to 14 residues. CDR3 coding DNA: TGTGCCAGCAGAGGGGACAGCGGCACCGGGGAGCTGTTTTTT. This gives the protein CASRGDSGTGELFF.

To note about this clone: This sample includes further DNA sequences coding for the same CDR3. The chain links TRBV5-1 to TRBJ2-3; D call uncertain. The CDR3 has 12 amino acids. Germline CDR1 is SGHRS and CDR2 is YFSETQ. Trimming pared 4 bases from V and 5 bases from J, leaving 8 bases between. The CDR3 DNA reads TGCGCCAGCAGCCGCTTAGGAGATACGCAGTATTTT. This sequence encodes CASSRLGDTQYF.

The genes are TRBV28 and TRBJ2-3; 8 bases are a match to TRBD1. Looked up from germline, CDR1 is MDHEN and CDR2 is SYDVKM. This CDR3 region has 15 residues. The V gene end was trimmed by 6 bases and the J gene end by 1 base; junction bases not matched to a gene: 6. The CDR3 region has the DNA TGTGCCAGCAGCCTCGGACAGGGTCGCACAGATACGCAGTATTTT. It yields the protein CASSLGQGRTDTQYF.

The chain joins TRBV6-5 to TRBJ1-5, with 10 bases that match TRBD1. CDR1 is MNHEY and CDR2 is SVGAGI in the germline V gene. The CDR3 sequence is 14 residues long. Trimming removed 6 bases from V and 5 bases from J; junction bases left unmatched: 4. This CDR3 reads CASRRQGAHQPQHF. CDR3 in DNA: TGTGCCAGCAGGCGACAGGGGGCACATCAGCCCCAGCATTTT.

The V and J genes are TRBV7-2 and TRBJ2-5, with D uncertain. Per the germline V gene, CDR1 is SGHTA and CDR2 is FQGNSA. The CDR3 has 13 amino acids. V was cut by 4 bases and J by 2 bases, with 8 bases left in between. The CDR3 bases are TGTGCCAGCAGCTATAACCGTCAAGAGACCCAGTACTTC. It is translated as CASSYNRQETQYF.

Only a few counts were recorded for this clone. CDR3 sequence (DNA): TGTGCCAGCAGTGAAGATCGGCGGACTTTCTTT. Its translation is CASSEDRRTFF. This chain connects TRBV2 to TRBJ1-1; D is undetermined. V was clipped by 1 base and J by 12 bases, with 9 bases between them. Per germline, CDR1 SNHLY and CDR2 FYNNEI. CDR3 length: 11 amino acids.

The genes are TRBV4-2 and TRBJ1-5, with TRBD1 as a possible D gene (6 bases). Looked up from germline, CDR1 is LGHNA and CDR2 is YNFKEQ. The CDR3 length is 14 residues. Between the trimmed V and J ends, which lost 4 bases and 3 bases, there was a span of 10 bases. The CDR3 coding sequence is TGTGCCAGCAGCCCTACAGGGTCCAATCAGCCCCAGCATTTT. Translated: CASSPTGSNQPQHF.

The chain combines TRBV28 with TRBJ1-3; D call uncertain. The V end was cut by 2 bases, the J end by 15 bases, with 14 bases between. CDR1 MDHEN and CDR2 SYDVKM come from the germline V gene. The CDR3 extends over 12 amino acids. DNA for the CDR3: TGTGCCAGCAGTTTACAGGACCGACCGAAATATTTT. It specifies CASSLQDRPKYF.

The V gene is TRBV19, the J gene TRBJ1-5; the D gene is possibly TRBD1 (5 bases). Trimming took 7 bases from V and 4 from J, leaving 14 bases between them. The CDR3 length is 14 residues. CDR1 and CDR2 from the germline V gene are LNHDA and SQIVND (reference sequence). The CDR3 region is CASTRGERNQPQHF. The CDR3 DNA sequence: TGTGCCAGTACTCGGGGCGAGAGGAATCAGCCCCAGCATTTT.

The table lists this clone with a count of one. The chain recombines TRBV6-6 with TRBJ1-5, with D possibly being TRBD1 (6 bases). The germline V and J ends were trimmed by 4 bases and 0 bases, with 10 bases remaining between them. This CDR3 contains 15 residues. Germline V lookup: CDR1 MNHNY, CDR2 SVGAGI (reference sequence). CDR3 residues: CASSSGASSNQPQHF. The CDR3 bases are TGTGCCAGCAGTTCAGGGGCCAGTAGCAATCAGCCCCAGCATTTT.

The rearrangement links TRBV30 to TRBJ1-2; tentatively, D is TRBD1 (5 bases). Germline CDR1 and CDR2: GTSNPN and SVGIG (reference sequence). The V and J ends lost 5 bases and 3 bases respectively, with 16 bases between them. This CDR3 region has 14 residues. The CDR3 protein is CAWRGLADYYGYTF. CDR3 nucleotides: TGTGCCTGGCGGGGGTTAGCCGATTACTATGGCTACACCTTC.

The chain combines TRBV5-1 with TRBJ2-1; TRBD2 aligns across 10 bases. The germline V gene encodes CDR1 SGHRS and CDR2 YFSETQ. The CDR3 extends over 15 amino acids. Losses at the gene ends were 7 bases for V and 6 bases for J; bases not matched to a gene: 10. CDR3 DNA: TGCGCCAGCCACGAACTAGCGGGATCTCGCAATGAGCAGTTCTTC. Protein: CASHELAGSRNEQFF.

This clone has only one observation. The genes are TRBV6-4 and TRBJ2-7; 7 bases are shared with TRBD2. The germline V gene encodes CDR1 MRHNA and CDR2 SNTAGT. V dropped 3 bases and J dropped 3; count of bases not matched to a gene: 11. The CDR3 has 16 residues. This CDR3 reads CASSDPGLADSYEQYF. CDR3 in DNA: TGTGCCAGCAGTGATCCGGGGCTAGCGGATAGCTACGAGCAGTACTTC.